The 6 T cell receptor beta chains listed next were all sequenced from one sample in a study of cytomegalovirus exposure and HLA in healthy donors. The study ran its PCR with 60 Vbeta and 13 Jbeta primers. Here immunoSEQ multiplex PCR was the method, and the copy in TCRdb shows in-frame clones only, minus some. The repertoire holds about 94,000 clones, about 8% seen once, with approximately 2.4% in the top ten. The sample comprised PBMCs. These receptors were collected from a man aged 45-65 years in good health and CMV-seronegative.

The chain employs TRBV2 and TRBJ2-6; no reliable D call. Trimming took off 2 bases at V and 5 bases at J, with 7 bases between the two ends. CDR3 length equals 14 residues. Germline V gene sequence: CDR1 SNHLY, CDR2 FYNNEI. In DNA form, the CDR3 reads TGTGCCAGCAGTGAACAATACTGGGCCAACGTCCTGACTTTC. Translation: CASSEQYWANVLTF.

The CDR3 DNA follows: TGTGCCAGCGGTGGAGGCGGGCGACCCAAGAACGAGCAGTACTTC. Amino acid sequence: CASGGGGRPKNEQYF. The chain couples TRBV6-5 to TRBJ2-7, with D perhaps TRBD2 (5 bases). This CDR3 spans 15 amino acids. Trimming pared 8 bases from V and 5 bases from J, leaving 22 bases between. Germline lookup yields CDR1 MNHEY and CDR2 SVGAGI.

This clone was observed a few times. The V call is TRBV5-1, the J call TRBJ1-1, with TRBD1 matching over 7 bases. The CDR3 is 13 amino acids. Per germline, CDR1 SGHRS and CDR2 YFSETQ. Trimming took 4 bases from V and 4 from J; bases not matched to a gene: 4. CDR3 sequence reads: CASSGTGATEAFF. CDR3 nucleotide sequence: TGCGCCAGCAGCGGAACAGGGGCCACTGAAGCTTTCTTT.

This clone has just a few counts. This sequence joins TRBV6-4 and TRBJ2-1; 9 bases agree with TRBD1. The CDR3 totals 15 residues. Germline V gene sequence: CDR1 MRHNA, CDR2 SNTAGT. V trimming: 6 bases; J trimming: 2 bases; junction bases outside the gene matches: 5. CDR3: CASSPGTGTYNEQFF. The DNA for the CDR3 is TGTGCCAGCAGCCCCGGGACAGGGACCTACAATGAGCAGTTCTTC.

This CDR3 is CAGRSRGTGELFF. CDR3 bases: TGTGCCGGACGTTCCCGAGGGACCGGGGAGCTGTTTTTT. The chain uses TRBV19 and TRBJ2-2; TRBD2 is a possible D gene (5 bases). The length of the CDR3 is 13 residues. Looked up from germline, CDR1 is LNHDA and CDR2 is SQIVND (reference sequence). Trimming took 11 bases from V and 5 from J, leaving 15 bases between them.

CDR3 coding DNA: TGCGCCAGCAGCCCCGGGGGGGCTCACACCGGGGAGCTGTTTTTT. Protein product: CASSPGGAHTGELFF. The chain carries TRBV5-1 and TRBJ2-2; TRBD2 aligns across 8 bases. Looked up from germline, CDR1 is SGHRS and CDR2 is YFSETQ. The length of the CDR3 is 15 residues. V trimming: 4 bases; J trimming: 3 bases; junction bases outside the gene matches: 5.